This T cell receptor (beta chain) was captured by sequencing in a study of T cells in Graves' hyperthyroidism and ophthalmopathy (dated by TCRdb to between 2018 and 2020). Study-level background: Peripheral blood was sampled at the time of initial diagnosis, prior to any treatment. After sampling, hyperthyroidism patients received methimazole starting at 30 mg daily, and ophthalmopathy patients received high-dose intravenous methylprednisolone. The 75 to 100 discovery patients were divided at random into training and test sets in a 7:3 ratio. TCR Vbeta CDR3 sequencing of 130 to 150 peripheral blood samples (over 40 ophthalmopathy, approximately 80 hyperthyroidism and 17 progressor patients) is reported in the paper. In addition, the study compared T-cell repertoires in thyroid tissue and in blood from about 6 Graves' hyperthyroidism patients. A discovery cohort of roughly 96 patients, 43 with Graves' ophthalmopathy and 55 to 60 with stable Graves' hyperthyroidism, was used to find distinguishing TCR V-J signatures. Whether ophthalmopathy could be predicted prospectively was tested in an independent validation cohort made up of about 20 hyperthyroidism patients plus 17 patients who later progressed to ophthalmopathy. Here is what the overall study found, with its caveats: In validation, the model predicted progression to ophthalmopathy a median of about 6.5 months before onset, with approximately 70% sensitivity and about 72% specificity. Sample size was not statistically predetermined, and investigators were not blinded to group allocation. Ophthalmopathy was separated from stable hyperthyroidism by a 13 V-J signature model, with approximately 85% sensitivity and about 84% specificity obtained in cross-validation and 80%/75% obtained in testing. Blood samples also contained most of the expanded thyroid clonotypes (frequency above 0.001), which suggests that blood repertoires may reflect thyroid immune responses.

At least ten counts were recorded for this clonotype. Its recognized antigen is unknown. No qualities accompany the bases; no much larger clone lies one base away. A patient counted as having stable Graves' hyperthyroidism if no progression to ophthalmopathy occurred over 18 months of follow-up. Hyperthyroidism patients were newly diagnosed, had a disease duration of under 2 months, and were aged 18 to 65 years. The study excluded patients with uncontrolled infections, other autoimmune diseases, pregnancy or lactation. Diagnoses relied on clinical symptoms, serum thyroxine and TRAb, thyroid ultrasound and orbital computed tomography. PBMCs were separated from approximately 10 ml of fresh peripheral blood using Ficoll-Paque density gradient centrifugation. Trizol reagent was used to extract total RNA, and RNA quality was then checked on an Agilent 2100 Bioanalyzer. CDR1 is given as MNHEY and CDR2 as SMNVEV, both from the germline V gene (reference sequence). The CDR3 has 13 amino acids, counting the end cysteine and phenylalanine. Only the CDR3 DNA is retained, 39 bases long and in frame from the first base. Between the V and J ends, shortened by 2 bases and 3 bases respectively, the junction contains 7 bases.

The TCR beta CDR3 regions were amplified from the RNA transcripts. A first-round RT-PCR of the TCR CDR3 used the HTBI primer set with the Qiagen OneStep RT-PCR kit. The libraries were constructed in a second round of multiplex PCR and then size-selected and purified. Libraries were sequenced paired-end with 100 bp reads on an Illumina HiSeq2000. As for the original processing: Raw data were processed with SOAPnuke, discarding reads with adapters, uncalled bases, mean Phred below 15, or no exact constant-primer or identifier match. COPE v1.2.5 was used to merge high-quality paired reads, and clonotypes were defined as unique nucleotide sequences. MiTCR v1.1 was used to align clonotypes to the IMGT TRBV, TRBD and TRBJ reference segments. Analysis was restricted to V-J combinations with a frequency above 0.0001, which covered about 99% of repertoires. The TCS score was defined as the ratio of F50 (clonal expansion) to E x V (chaos), calculated using BLOSUM62-based TCRdist between CDR3 peptides within each V-J. Welch's t-statistics and random forest reduced fewer than 600 V-J features to 10 to 15, which were used in a naive Bayes classifier (R e1071). The raw public data were reprocessed by TCRdb itself: fastp quality trimming at Q25, MiXCR clonotype calling, in-frame beta chains only. Every distinct CDR3 protein forms one entry, paired with its most common genes and DNA. The V and J calls reflect TCRdb's pipeline rather than the authors' work. The sample table records 200,000 to 250,000 distinct CDR3 sequences; roughly 15% of these occur just once. The ten largest clones capture approximately 50% of the sample.

The rearrangement joined TRBV27 to TRBJ1-2, with the D gene uncertain. The sequence came from a man aged 50 or older with Graves' hyperthyroidism. The material sequenced was blood. The DNA sequence is as follows: TGTGCCAGCAGTTTAAATAGGGACTATGGCTACACCTTC. Translated, it gives CASSLNRDYGYTF.